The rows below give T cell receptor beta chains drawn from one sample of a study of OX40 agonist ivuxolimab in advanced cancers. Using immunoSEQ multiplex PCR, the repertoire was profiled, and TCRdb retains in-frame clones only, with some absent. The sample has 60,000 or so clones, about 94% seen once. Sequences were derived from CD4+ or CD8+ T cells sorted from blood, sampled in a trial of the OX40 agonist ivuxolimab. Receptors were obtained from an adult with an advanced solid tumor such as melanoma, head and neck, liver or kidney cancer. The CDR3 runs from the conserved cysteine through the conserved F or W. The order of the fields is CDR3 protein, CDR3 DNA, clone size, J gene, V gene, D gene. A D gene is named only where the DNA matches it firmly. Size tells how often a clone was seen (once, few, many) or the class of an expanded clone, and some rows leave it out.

CDR3aa: CASSRRTSGLGQETQYF
CDR3nt: TGTGCCAGCAGCCGCCGGACTAGCGGGCTAGGCCAAGAGACCCAGTACTTC
abundance: once
j_gene: TRBJ2-5
v_gene: TRBV7-2
d_gene: TRBD2

CDR3aa: CASSRDTGNEQFF
CDR3nt: TGTGCCAGCAGCCGCGACACGGGGAATGAGCAGTTCTTC
abundance: .
j_gene: TRBJ2-1
v_gene: TRBV7-6
d_gene: .

CDR3aa: CASSMSQGGGELFF
CDR3nt: TGTGCCAGTAGTATGTCTCAGGGCGGTGGGGAGCTGTTTTTT
abundance: .
j_gene: TRBJ2-2
v_gene: TRBV19
d_gene: .

CDR3aa: CASSPSGLAITPRNQETQYF
CDR3nt: TGTGCCAGCAGCCCGTCAGGACTAGCAATAACCCCGAGGAACCAAGAGACCCAGTACTTC
abundance: .
j_gene: TRBJ2-5
v_gene: TRBV4-2
d_gene: TRBD2

CDR3aa: CASSLVPSGVYEQYF
CDR3nt: TGTGCCAGCAGCTTAGTCCCCAGCGGGGTCTACGAGCAGTACTTC
abundance: .
j_gene: TRBJ2-7
v_gene: TRBV7-2
d_gene: TRBD2

CDR3aa: CAWSLETRFNYGYTF
CDR3nt: TGTGCCTGGAGTCTCGAAACACGCTTCAACTATGGCTACACCTTC
abundance: .
j_gene: TRBJ1-2
v_gene: TRBV30
d_gene: .

CDR3aa: CASSRIPGLAGVGGELFF
CDR3nt: TGTGCCAGCAGTCGGATCCCAGGGTTAGCGGGAGTTGGCGGGGAGCTGTTTTTT
abundance: .
j_gene: TRBJ2-2
v_gene: TRBV2
d_gene: TRBD2

CDR3aa: CASSGETYEQYF
CDR3nt: TGTGCCAGCAGCGGGGAGACCTACGAGCAGTACTTC
abundance: .
j_gene: TRBJ2-7
v_gene: TRBV9
d_gene: .

CDR3aa: CASSQVQGEYYEQYF
CDR3nt: TGCGCCAGCAGCCAAGTCCAGGGGGAGTATTACGAGCAGTACTTC
abundance: .
j_gene: TRBJ2-7
v_gene: TRBV4-1
d_gene: TRBD1

CDR3aa: CASSEQGAQPQHF
CDR3nt: TGTGCCAGCAGCGAACAGGGGGCGCAGCCCCAGCATTTT
abundance: .
j_gene: TRBJ1-5
v_gene: TRBV6-5
d_gene: TRBD1

CDR3aa: CASSLALGQGWHEQYF
CDR3nt: TGTGCCAGCAGCTTAGCGTTGGGACAGGGGTGGCACGAGCAGTACTTC
abundance: once
j_gene: TRBJ2-7
v_gene: TRBV7-2
d_gene: TRBD1

CDR3aa: CASSQPLLGGDVNQPQHF
CDR3nt: TGCGCCAGCAGTCAACCTCTCTTAGGAGGGGATGTCAATCAGCCCCAGCATTTT
abundance: .
j_gene: TRBJ1-5
v_gene: TRBV23-1
d_gene: .

CDR3aa: CASSPLLAGGETQYF
CDR3nt: TGTGCCAGCAGCCCCCTGCTAGCGGGGGGGGAGACCCAGTACTTC
abundance: few
j_gene: TRBJ2-5
v_gene: TRBV27
d_gene: TRBD2

CDR3aa: CASSSAGTGAYGYTF
CDR3nt: TGTGCCAGCAGTTCAGCCGGGACAGGTGCCTATGGCTACACCTTC
abundance: .
j_gene: TRBJ1-2
v_gene: TRBV28
d_gene: TRBD1

CDR3aa: CASSPRGSDRGPYEQYF
CDR3nt: TGTGCCAGTAGTCCCCGGGGGAGCGACAGGGGGCCCTACGAGCAGTACTTC
abundance: .
j_gene: TRBJ2-7
v_gene: TRBV19
d_gene: TRBD1

CDR3aa: CASSLGGSHPYEQYF
CDR3nt: TGTGCCAGCAGCTTGGGAGGGAGTCATCCCTACGAGCAGTACTTC
abundance: .
j_gene: TRBJ2-7
v_gene: TRBV5-4
d_gene: .

CDR3aa: CASSRGQGSSIYGYTF
CDR3nt: TGCGCCAGCAGCCGCGGACAGGGGAGTAGTATCTATGGCTACACCTTC
abundance: .
j_gene: TRBJ1-2
v_gene: TRBV4-3
d_gene: TRBD1

CDR3aa: CASPSRGNGYTF
CDR3nt: TGTGCCAGCCCCTCCAGGGGGAATGGCTACACCTTC
abundance: .
j_gene: TRBJ1-2
v_gene: TRBV7-9
d_gene: TRBD1

CDR3aa: CASSQDGALTGELFF
CDR3nt: TGCGCCAGCAGCCAAGACGGCGCGTTGACCGGGGAGCTGTTTTTT
abundance: .
j_gene: TRBJ2-2
v_gene: TRBV4-3
d_gene: .